This TCR beta chain was captured by sequencing in a study of blood T cell repertoires in COVID-19. The CDR3 is 13 amino acids. Germline V lookup: CDR1 KGHSH, CDR2 LQKENI. V was cut by 3 bases and J by 1 base, with 6 bases left in between. Sequenced by immunoSEQ multiplex PCR; TCRdb stores in-frame clones only, minus some. The sample includes around 100,000 clones, nearly 90% of them seen just once. The sequence was obtained from a man aged 50 to 60 in a cohort sampled during active COVID-19. The sequencing sample was made of peripheral blood. The chain uses TRBV18 and TRBJ2-5; D is unclear. Written as DNA, the CDR3 is TGTGCCAGCTCACCCCAGTTCCAAGAGACCCAGTACTTC. This gives the protein CASSPQFQETQYF.